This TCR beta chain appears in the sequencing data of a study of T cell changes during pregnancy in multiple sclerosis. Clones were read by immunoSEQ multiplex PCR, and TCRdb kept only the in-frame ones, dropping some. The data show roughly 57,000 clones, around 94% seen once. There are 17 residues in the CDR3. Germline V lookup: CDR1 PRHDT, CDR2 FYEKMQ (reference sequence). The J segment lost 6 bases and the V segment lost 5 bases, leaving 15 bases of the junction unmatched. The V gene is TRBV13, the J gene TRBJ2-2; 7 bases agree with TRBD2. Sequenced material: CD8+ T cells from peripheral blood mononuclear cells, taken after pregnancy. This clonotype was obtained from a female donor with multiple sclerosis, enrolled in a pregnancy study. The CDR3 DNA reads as TGTGCCAGCAGCCGTGGTCGCGGGAGCTTCTCAGCCGGGGAGCTGTTTTTT. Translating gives CASSRGRGSFSAGELFF. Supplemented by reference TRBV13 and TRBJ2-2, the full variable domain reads AAGVIQSPRHLIKEKRETATLKCYPIPRHDTVYWYQQGPGQDPQFLISFYEKMQSDKGSIPDRFSAQQFSDYHSELNMSSLELGDSALYFCASSRGRGSFSAGELFFGEGSRLTVL.